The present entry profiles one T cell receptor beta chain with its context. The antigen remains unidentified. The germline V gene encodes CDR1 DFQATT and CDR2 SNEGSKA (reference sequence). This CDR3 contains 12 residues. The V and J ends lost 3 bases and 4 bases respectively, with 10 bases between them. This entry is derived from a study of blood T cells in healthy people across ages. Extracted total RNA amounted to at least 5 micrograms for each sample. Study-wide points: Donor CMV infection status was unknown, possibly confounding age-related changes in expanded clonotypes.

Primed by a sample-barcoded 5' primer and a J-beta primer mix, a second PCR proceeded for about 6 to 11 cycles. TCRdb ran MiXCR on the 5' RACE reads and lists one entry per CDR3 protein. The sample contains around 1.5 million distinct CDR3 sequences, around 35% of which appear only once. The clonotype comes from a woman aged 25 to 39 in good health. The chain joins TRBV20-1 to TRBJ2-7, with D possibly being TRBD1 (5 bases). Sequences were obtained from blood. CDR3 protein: CSARWGRYEQYF. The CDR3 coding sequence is TGCAGTGCTAGGTGGGGCAGATACGAGCAGTACTTC.